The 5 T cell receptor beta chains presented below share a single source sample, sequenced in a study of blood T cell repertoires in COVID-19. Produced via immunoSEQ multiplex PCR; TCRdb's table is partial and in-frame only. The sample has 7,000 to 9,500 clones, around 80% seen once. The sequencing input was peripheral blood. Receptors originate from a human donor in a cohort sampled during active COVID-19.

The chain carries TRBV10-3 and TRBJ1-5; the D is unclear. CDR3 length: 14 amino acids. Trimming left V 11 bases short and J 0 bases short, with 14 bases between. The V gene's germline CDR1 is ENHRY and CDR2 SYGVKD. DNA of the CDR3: TGTGCCTCATCCACCGGGGATAGCAATCAGCCCCAGCATTTT. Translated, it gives CASSTGDSNQPQHF.

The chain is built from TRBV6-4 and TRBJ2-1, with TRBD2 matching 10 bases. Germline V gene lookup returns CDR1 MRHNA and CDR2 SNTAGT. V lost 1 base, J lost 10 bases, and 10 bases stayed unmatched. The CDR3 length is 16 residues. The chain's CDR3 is CASSDFLSGGSEEQFF. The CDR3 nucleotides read TGTGCCAGCAGTGACTTCCTTAGCGGGGGGTCAGAAGAGCAGTTCTTC.

The CDR3, as DNA: TGTGCCACCAGCAGAGATAGAGGGACAGGGAACACCGGGGAGCTGTTTTTT. Translating it yields CATSRDRGTGNTGELFF. The V gene is TRBV15, the J gene TRBJ2-2, with 8 bases identical to TRBD1. The CDR3 length is 17 residues. The ends lost 0 bases at V and 1 base at J; junction bases unmatched: 4. Looked up from germline, CDR1 is LNHNV and CDR2 is YYDKDF (reference sequence).

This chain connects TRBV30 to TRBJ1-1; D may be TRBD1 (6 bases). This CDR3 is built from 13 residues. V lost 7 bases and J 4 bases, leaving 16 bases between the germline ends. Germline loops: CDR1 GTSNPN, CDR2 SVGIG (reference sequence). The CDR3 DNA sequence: TGTGCCTCCAGAGGGGGTGGGGTCACTGAAGCTTTCTTT. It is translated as CASRGGGVTEAFF.

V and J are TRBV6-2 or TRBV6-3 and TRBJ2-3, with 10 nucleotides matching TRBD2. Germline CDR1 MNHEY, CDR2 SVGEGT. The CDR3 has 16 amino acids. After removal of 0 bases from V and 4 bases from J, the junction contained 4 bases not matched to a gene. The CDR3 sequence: CASSYSIAGGADTQYF. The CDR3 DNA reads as TGTGCCAGCAGTTACTCGATAGCGGGGGGAGCAGATACGCAGTATTTT.